These 5 T cell receptor beta chains came from one sample sequenced in a study of T-cell memory formation after mild COVID-19. TCRdb ran MiXCR on the 5' RACE reads and lists one entry per CDR3 protein. The sample contains just over 60,000 distinct CDR3 sequences, less than 9.5% of which appear only once. Material for sequencing was PBMCs or a T cell subset sorted from them (not recorded which). These receptors all stem from a man aged 18 to 30 who had mild COVID-19 (a few samples of this study predate the infection). Cell type and time point are not known.

The CDR3 region has the DNA TGTGCCAGCAGGCCGACTAGCGGGGGGCATCGGGAGCTGTTTTTT. Amino acid sequence: CASRPTSGGHRELFF. This chain links TRBV7-6 with TRBJ2-2; 13 bases are shared with TRBD2. Germline CDR1 and CDR2: SGHVS and FNYEAQ. With V trimmed by 6 bases and J by 9 bases, 7 bases remained unmatched. The CDR3 runs 15 residues.

This clonotype was detected only a few times. This rearrangement joins TRBV7-3 to TRBJ1-5, with a weak D call TRBD1 (5 bases). In germline, CDR1 is SGHTA, CDR2 FQGTGA. The CDR3 loop spans 13 amino acids. V was trimmed by 1 base and J by 6 bases, leaving 7 bases between them. The CDR3 DNA reads as TGTGCCAGCAGCTTAAGGAGGGGTCAGCCCCAGCATTTT. Translation gives CASSLRRGQPQHF.

This clonotype was recorded a few times. V and J are TRBV3-1 and TRBJ1-4; possibly TRBD1 for D (5 bases). There are 16 residues in the CDR3. CDR1 and CDR2 from the germline V gene are LGHDT and YNNKEL (reference sequence). Trimming cost V 5 bases and J 3 bases, with 16 bases left between them. The CDR3: CASSYGAPAANEKLFF. The CDR3 DNA sequence: TGTGCCAGCAGCTACGGGGCGCCAGCGGCTAATGAAAAACTGTTTTTT. The whole variable domain, remainder taken from reference TRBV3-1 and TRBJ1-4, is DTAVSQTPKYLVTQMGNDKSIKCEQNLGHDTMYWYKQDSKKFLKIMFSYNNKELIINETVPNRFSPKSPDKAHLNLHINSLELGDSAVYFCASSYGAPAANEKLFFGSGTQLSVL.

The chain recombines TRBV9 with TRBJ2-3; D remains unclear. V gave up 0 bases and J gave up 2 bases, with 10 bases separating them. The germline V gene has CDR1 SGDLS and CDR2 YYNGEE. The CDR3 length is 15 residues. CDR3 sequence: CASSVAGPDTDTQYF. CDR3 DNA: TGTGCCAGCAGCGTAGCGGGCCCCGACACAGATACGCAGTATTTT.

The rearrangement links TRBV12-3 or TRBV12-4 to TRBJ2-7; D perhaps matches TRBD2 (6 bases). The CDR3 runs 14 residues. V was trimmed by 0 bases and J by 2 bases, leaving 8 bases between them. CDR3 DNA: TGTGCCAGCAGTTTAGCTAGCGGAGCCTACGAGCAGTACTTC. Its translation is CASSLASGAYEQYF.